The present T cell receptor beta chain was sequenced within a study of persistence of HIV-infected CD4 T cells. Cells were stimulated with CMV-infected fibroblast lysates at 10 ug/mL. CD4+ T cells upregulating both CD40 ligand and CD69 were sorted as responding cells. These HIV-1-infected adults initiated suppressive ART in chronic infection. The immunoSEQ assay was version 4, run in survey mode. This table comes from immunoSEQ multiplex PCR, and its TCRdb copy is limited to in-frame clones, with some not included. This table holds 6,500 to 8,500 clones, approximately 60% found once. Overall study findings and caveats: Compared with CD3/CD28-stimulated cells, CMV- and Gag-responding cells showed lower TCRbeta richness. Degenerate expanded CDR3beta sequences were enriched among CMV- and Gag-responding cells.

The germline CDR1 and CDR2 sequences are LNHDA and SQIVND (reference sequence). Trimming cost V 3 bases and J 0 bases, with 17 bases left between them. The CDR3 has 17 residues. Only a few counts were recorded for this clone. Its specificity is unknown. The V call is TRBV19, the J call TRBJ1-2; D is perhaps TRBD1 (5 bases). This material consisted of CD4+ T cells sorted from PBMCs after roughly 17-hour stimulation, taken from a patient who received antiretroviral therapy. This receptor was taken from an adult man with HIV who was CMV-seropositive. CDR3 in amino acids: CASSIGMGVSSNYGYTF. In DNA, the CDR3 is TGTGCCAGTAGTATTGGAATGGGGGTCAGCTCTAACTATGGCTACACCTTC.